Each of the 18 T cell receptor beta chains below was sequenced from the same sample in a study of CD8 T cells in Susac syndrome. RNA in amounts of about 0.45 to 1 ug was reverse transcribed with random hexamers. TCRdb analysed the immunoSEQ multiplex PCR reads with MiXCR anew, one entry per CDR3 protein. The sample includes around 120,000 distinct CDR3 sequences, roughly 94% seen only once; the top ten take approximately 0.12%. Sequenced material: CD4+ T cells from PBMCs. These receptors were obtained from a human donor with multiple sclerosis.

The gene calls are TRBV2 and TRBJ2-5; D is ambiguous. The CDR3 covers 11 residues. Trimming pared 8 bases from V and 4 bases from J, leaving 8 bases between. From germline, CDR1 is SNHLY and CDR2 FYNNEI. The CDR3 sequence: CASVGRETQYF. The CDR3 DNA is TGTGCCAGCGTCGGGCGAGAGACCCAGTACTTC.

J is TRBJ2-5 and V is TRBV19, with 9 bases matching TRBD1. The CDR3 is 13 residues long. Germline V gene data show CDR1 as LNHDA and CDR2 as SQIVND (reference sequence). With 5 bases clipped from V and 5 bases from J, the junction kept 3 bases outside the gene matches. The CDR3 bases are TGTGCCAGTAGTGTCGGGACAGGGGAGACCCAGTACTTC. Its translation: CASSVGTGETQYF. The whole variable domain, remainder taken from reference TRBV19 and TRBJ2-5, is DGGITQSPKYLFRKEGQNVTLSCEQNLNHDAMYWYRQDPGQGLRLIYYSQIVNDFQKGDIAEGYSVSREKKESFPLTVTSAQKNPTAFYLCASSVGTGETQYFGPGTRLLVL.

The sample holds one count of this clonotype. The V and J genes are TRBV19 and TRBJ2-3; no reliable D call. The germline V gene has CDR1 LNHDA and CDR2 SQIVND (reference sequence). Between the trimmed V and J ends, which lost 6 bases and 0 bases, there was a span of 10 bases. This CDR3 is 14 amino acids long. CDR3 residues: CASSPGVSTDTQYF. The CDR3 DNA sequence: TGTGCCAGTAGCCCTGGGGTAAGCACAGATACGCAGTATTTT.

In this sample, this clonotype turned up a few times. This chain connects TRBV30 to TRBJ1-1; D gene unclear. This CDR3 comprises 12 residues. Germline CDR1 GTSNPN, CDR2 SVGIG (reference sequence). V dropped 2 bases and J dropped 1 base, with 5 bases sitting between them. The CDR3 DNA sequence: TGTGCCTGGAGTTCACGGAACACTGAAGCTTTCTTT. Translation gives CAWSSRNTEAFF.

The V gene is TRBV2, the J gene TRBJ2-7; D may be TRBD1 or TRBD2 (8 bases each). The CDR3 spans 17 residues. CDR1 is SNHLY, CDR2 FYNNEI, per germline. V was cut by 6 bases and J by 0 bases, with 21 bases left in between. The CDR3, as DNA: TGTGCCAGCAGCAGGGGGCTAGCGGGCCTATTCTCCTACGAGCAGTACTTC. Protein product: CASSRGLAGLFSYEQYF.

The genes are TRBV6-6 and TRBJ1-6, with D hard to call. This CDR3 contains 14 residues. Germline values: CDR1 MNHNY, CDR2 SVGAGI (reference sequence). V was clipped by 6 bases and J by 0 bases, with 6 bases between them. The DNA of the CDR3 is TGTGCCAGCAGCCAGGTCTCCTATAATTCACCCCTCCACTTT. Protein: CASSQVSYNSPLHF.

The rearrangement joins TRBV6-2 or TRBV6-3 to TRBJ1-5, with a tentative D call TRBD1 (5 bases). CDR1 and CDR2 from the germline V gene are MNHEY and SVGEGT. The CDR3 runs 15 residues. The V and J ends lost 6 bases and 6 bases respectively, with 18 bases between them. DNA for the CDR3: TGTGCCAGCAGGATCCCCGGGACGGATACTCAGCCCCAGCATTTT. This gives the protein CASRIPGTDTQPQHF.

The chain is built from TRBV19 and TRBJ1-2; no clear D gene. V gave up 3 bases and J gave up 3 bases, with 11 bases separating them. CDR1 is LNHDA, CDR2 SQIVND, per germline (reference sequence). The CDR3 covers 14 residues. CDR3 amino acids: CASSMNGLDYGYTF. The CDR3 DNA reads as TGTGCCAGTAGTATGAACGGATTGGACTATGGCTACACCTTC.

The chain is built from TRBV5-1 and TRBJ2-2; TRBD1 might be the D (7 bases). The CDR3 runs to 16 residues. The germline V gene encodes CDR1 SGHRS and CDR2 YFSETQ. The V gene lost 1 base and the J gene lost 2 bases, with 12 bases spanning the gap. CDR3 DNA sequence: TGCGCCAGCAGCTTGAGACAGGGAGGAAACACCGGGGAGCTGTTTTTT. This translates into CASSLRQGGNTGELFF.

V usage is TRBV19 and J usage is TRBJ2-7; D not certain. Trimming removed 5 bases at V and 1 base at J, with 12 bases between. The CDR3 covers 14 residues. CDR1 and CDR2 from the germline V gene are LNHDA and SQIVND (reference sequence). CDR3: CASSAARRSYEQYF. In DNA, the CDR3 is TGTGCCAGTAGTGCTGCCCGACGGTCCTACGAGCAGTACTTC.

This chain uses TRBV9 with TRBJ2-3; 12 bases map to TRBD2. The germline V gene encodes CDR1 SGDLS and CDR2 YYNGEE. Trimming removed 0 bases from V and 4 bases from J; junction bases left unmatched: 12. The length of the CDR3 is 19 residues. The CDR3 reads CASSVATRASGGAADTQYF. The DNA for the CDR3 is TGTGCCAGCAGCGTAGCTACGAGGGCTAGCGGGGGGGCAGCAGATACGCAGTATTTT.

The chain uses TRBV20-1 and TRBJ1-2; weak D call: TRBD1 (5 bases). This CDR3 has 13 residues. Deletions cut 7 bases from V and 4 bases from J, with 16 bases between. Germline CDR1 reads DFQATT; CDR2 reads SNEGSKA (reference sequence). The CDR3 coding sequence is TGCAGTGTACTGACCCGGGACGGCTATGGCTACACCTTC. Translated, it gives CSVLTRDGYGYTF.

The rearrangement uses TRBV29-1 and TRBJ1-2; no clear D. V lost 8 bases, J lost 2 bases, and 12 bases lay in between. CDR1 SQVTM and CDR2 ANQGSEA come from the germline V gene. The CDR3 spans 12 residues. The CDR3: CSSRSGNYGYTF. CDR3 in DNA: TGCAGCTCCCGGTCCGGGAACTATGGCTACACCTTC.

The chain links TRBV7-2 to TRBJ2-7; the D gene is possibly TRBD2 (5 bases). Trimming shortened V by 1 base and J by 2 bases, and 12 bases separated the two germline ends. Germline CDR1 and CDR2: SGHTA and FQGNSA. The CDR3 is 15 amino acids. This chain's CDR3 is CASSLGAGIPYEQYF. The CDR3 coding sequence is TGTGCCAGCAGCTTAGGGGCCGGGATCCCCTACGAGCAGTACTTC.

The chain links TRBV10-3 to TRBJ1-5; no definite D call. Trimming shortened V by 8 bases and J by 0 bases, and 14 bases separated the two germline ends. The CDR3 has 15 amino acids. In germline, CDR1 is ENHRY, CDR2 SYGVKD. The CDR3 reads CAIGNGLFSNQPQHF. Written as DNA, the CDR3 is TGTGCCATCGGAAATGGGCTTTTTAGCAATCAGCCCCAGCATTTT.

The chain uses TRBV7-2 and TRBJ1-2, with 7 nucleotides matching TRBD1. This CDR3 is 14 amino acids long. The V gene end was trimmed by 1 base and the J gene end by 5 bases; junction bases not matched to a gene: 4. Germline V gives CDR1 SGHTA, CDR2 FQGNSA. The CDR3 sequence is CASSLEGAGYGYTF. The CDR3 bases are TGTGCCAGCAGCTTAGAGGGGGCGGGGTATGGCTACACCTTC.

The CDR3 region is CASRSQVSSRGNTEAFF. In DNA form, the CDR3 reads TGTGCCAGCAGGTCCCAGGTTTCGTCGAGGGGGAACACTGAAGCTTTCTTT. This chain links TRBV28 with TRBJ1-1; possible D gene TRBD1, 5 bases. Germline V gene lookup returns CDR1 MDHEN and CDR2 SYDVKM. The CDR3 is 17 amino acids. Trimming stripped 6 bases from V and 1 base from J, with 21 bases between.

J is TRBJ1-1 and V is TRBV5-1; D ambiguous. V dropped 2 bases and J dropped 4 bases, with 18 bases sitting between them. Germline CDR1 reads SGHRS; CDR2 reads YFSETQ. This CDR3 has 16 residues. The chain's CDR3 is CASSFFSTTISTEAFF. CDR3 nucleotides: TGCGCCAGCAGCTTTTTCTCCACCACCATTAGCACTGAAGCTTTCTTT. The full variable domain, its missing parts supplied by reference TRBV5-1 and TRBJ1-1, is KAGVTQTPRYLIKTRGQQVTLSCSPISGHRSVSWYQQTPGQGLQFLFEYFSETQRNKGNFPGRFSGRQFSNSRSEMNVSTLELGDSALYLCASSFFSTTISTEAFFGQGTRLTVV.